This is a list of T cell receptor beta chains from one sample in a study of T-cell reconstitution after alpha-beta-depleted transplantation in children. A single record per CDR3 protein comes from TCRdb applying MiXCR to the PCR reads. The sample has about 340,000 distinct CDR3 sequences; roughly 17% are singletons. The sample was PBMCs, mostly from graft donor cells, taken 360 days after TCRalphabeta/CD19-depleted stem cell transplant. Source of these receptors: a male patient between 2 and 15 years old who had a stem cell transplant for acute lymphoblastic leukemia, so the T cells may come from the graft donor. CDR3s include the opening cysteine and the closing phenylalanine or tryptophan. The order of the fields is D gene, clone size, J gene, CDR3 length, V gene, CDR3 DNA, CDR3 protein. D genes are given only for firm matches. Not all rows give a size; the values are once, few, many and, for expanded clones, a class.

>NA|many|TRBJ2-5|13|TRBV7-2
TGTGCCAGCAGCCTGGTCTTCCAAGAGACCCAGTACTTC
CASSLVFQETQYF
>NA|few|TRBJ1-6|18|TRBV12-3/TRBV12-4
TGTACCAGCAGTTTAGATATGTTGGGGCGCCGGGGGAATTCACCCCTCCACTTT
CTSSLDMLGRRGNSPLHF
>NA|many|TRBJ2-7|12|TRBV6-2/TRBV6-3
TGTGCCAGCAGTTACACTTCTTACGAGCAGTACTTC
CASSYTSYEQYF
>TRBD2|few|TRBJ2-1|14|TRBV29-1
TGCAGCGTCCGACTAGCGGGAGACGGGAATGAGCAGTTCTTC
CSVRLAGDGNEQFF
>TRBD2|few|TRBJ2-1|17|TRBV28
TGTGCCAGCAGGTTGAGAGTTCTAGCGGGAGGGGGCAATGAGCAGTTCTTC
CASRLRVLAGGGNEQFF
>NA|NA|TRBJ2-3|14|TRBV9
TGTGCCAGCAGCCCCCTAACCCATGCAGATACGCAGTATTTT
CASSPLTHADTQYF
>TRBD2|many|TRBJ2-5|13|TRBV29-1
TGCAGCGTTGAAAGGACTAGCCAAGAGACCCAGTACTTC
CSVERTSQETQYF
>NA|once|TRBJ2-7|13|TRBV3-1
TGTGCCAGCAGCCACCTCCAATCCTACGAGCAGTACTTC
CASSHLQSYEQYF
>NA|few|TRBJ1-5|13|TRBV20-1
TGCAGTGCCAGCAGGGGACGCAATCAGCCCCAGCATTTT
CSASRGRNQPQHF
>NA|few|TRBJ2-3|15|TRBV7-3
TGTGCCAGCAGCTTAGGAGGGTATGACACAGATACGCAGTATTTT
CASSLGGYDTDTQYF